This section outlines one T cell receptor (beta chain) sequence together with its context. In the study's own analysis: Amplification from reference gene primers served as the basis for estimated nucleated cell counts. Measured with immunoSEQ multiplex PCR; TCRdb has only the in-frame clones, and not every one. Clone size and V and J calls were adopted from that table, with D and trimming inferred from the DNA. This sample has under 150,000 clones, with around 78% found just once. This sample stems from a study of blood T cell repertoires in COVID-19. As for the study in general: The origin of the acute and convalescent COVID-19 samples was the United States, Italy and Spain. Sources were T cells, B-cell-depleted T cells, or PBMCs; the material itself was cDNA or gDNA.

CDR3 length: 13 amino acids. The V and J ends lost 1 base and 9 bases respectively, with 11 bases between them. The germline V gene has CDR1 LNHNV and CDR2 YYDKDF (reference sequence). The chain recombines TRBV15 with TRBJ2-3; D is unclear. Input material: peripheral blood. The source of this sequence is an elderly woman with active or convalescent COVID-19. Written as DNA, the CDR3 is TGTGCCACCAGCAGAGCAGGTGCTGGGACGCAGTATTTT. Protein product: CATSRAGAGTQYF.